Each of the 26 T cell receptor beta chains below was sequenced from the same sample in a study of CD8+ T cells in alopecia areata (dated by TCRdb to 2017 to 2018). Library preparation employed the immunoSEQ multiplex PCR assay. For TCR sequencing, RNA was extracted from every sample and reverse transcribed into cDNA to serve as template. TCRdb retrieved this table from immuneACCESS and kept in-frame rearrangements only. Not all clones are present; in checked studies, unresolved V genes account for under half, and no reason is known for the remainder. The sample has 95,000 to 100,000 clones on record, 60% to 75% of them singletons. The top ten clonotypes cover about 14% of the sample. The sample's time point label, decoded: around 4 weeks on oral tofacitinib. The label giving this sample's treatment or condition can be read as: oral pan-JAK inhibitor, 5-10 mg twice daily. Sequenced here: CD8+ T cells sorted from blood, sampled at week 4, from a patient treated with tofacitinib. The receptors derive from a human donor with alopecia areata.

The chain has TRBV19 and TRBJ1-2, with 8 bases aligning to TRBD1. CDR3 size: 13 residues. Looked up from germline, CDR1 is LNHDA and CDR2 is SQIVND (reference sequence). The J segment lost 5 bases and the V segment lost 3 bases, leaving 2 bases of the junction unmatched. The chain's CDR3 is CASSIGTGYGYTF. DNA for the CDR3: TGTGCCAGTAGTATCGGGACAGGATATGGCTACACCTTC.

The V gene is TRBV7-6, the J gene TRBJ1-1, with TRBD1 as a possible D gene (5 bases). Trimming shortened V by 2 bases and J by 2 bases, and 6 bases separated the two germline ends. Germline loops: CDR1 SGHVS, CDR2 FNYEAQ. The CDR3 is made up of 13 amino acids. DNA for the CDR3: TGTGCCAGCAGCTTATGGGGCAACACTGAAGCTTTCTTT. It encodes CASSLWGNTEAFF.

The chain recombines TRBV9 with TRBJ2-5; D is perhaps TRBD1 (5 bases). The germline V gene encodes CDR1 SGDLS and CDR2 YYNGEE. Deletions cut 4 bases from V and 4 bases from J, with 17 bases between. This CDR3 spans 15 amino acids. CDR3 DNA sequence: TGTGCCAGCAGCCAGGGTGTTGGTTACAGAGAGACCCAGTACTTC. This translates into CASSQGVGYRETQYF.

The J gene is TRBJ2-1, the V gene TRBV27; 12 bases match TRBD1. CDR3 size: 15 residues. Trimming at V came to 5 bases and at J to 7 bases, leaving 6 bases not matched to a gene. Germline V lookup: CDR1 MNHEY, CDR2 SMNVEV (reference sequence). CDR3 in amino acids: CASSPGTGGRNEQFF. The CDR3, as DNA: TGTGCCAGCAGTCCCGGGACAGGGGGCCGAAATGAGCAGTTCTTC.

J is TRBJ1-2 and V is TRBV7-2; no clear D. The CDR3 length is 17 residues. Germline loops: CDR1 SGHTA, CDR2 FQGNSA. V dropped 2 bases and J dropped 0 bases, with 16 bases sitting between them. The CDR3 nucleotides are TGTGCCAGCAGCTTATTCAGTTCTCAGGCCTCTAACTATGGCTACACCTTC. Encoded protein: CASSLFSSQASNYGYTF.

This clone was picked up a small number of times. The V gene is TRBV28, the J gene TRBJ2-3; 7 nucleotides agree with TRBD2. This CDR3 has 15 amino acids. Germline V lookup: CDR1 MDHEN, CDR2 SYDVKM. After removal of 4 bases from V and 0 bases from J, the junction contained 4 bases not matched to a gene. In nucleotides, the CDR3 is TGTGCCAGCAGTTCCGGGACTACTAGCACAGATACGCAGTATTTT. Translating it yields CASSSGTTSTDTQYF.

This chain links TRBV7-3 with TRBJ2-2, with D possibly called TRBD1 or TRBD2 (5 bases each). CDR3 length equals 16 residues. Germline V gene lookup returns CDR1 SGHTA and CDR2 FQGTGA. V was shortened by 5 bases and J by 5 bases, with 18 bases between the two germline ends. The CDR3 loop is CASSPGPTSGTGELFF. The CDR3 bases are TGTGCCAGCAGCCCAGGGCCTACCTCGGGGACCGGGGAGCTGTTTTTT. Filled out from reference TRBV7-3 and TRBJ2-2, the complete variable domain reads GAGVSQTPSNKVTEKGKYVELRCDPISGHTALYWYRQSLGQGPEFLIYFQGTGAADDSGLPNDRFFAVRPEGSVSTLKIQRTERGDSAVYLCASSPGPTSGTGELFFGEGSRLTVL.

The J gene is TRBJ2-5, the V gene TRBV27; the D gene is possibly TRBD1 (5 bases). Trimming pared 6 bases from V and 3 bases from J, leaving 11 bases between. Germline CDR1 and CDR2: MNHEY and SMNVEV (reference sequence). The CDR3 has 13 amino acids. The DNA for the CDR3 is TGTGCCAGCAGCCAGGGATCCAAAGAGACCCAGTACTTC. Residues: CASSQGSKETQYF.

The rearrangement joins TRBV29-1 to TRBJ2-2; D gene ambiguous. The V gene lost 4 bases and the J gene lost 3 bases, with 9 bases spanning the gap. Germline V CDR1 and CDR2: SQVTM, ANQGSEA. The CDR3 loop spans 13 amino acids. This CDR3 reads CSVVGYDTGELFF. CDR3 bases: TGCAGCGTTGTTGGGTACGACACCGGGGAGCTGTTTTTT.

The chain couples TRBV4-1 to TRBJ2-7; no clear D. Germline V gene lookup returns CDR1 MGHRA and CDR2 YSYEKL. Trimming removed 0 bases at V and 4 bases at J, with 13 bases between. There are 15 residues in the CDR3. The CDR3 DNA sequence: TGCGCCAGCAGCCAAGAGAGTTCAACGTCTTACGAGCAGTACTTC. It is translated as CASSQESSTSYEQYF.

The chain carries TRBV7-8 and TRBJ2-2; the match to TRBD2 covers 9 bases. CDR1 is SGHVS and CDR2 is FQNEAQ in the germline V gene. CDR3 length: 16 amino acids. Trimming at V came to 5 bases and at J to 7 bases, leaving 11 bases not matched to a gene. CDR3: CASSLVIAGVIGELFF. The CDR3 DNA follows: TGTGCCAGCAGCCTGGTAATAGCGGGAGTGATCGGGGAGCTGTTTTTT. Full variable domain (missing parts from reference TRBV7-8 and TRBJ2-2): GAGVSQSPRYKVAKRGQDVALRCDPISGHVSLFWYQQALGQGPEFLTYFQNEAQLDKSGLPSDRFFAERPEGSVSTLKIQRTQQEDSAVYLCASSLVIAGVIGELFFGEGSRLTVL.

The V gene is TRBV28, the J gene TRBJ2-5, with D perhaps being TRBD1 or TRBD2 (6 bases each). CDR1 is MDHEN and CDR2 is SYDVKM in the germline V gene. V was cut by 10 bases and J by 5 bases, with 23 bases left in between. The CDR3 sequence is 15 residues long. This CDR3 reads CAILAGNRDRETQYF. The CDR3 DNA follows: TGTGCCATATTGGCGGGGAACAGGGATCGGGAGACCCAGTACTTC.

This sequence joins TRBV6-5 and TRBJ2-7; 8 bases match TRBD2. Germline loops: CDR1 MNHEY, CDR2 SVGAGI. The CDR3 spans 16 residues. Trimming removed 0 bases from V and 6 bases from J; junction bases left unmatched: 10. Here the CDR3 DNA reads TGTGCCAGCAGTTACTCGGAGGCGGGGGGCCATCGCGAGCAGTACTTC. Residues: CASSYSEAGGHREQYF.

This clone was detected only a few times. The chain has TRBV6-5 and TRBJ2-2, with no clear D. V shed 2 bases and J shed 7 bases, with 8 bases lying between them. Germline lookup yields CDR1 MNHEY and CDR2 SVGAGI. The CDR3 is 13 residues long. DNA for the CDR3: TGTGCCAGCAGTTACCAAGCCAACGGGGAGCTGTTTTTT. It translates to CASSYQANGELFF.

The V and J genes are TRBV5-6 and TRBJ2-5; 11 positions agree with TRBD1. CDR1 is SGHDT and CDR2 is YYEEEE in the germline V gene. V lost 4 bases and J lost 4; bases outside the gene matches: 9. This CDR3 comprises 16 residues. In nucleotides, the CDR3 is TGTGCCAGCAGCCCGGGGGACAGGGGGATAGTAGAGACCCAGTACTTC. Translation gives CASSPGDRGIVETQYF.

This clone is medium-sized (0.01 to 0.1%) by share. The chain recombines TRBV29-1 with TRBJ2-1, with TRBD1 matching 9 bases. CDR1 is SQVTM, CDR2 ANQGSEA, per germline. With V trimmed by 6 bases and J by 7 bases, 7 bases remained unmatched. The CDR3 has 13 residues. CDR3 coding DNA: TGCAGCGTGACCGGGACAGGGTTGAATGAGCAGTTCTTC. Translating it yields CSVTGTGLNEQFF.

CDR3 residues: CASSLQGVGKTEAFF. The CDR3 bases are TGTGCCAGCAGCTTACAGGGTGTGGGAAAAACTGAAGCTTTCTTT. The rearrangement uses TRBV28 and TRBJ1-1; weak D call: TRBD1 (6 bases). Deletions cut 6 bases from V and 5 bases from J, with 19 bases between. CDR1 MDHEN and CDR2 SYDVKM come from the germline V gene. The CDR3 sequence is 15 residues long.

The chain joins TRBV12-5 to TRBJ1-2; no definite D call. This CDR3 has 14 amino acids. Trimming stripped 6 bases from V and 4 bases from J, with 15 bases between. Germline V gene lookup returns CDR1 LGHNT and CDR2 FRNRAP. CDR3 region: CASGRGTRLYGYTF. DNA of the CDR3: TGTGCTAGTGGCCGGGGAACACGGCTCTATGGCTACACCTTC.

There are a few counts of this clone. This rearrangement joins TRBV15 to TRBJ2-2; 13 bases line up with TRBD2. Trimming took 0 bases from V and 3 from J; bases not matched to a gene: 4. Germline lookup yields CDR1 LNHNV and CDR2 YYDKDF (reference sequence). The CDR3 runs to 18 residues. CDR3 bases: TGTGCCACCAGCAGAGATTGGACTAGCGGGGGATACACCGGGGAGCTGTTTTTT. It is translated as CATSRDWTSGGYTGELFF.

For the CDR3, the DNA is TGTGCCAGCAGCTTAGAGGGGTTTGGAGCTTTCTTT. Its protein product is CASSLEGFGAFF. V and J are TRBV7-9 and TRBJ1-1, with D possibly TRBD1 on 5 matching bases. Germline V gives CDR1 SEHNR, CDR2 FQNEAQ (reference sequence). This CDR3 is built from 12 residues. V dropped 1 base and J dropped 10 bases, with 10 bases sitting between them.

CDR3 protein: CASSLGTSGEYEQYF. CDR3 in DNA: TGTGCCAGCAGTCTTGGGACTAGCGGAGAATACGAGCAGTACTTC. The V and J genes are TRBV6-5 and TRBJ2-7, with 11 nucleotides matching TRBD2. This CDR3 is 15 amino acids long. Germline CDR1 is MNHEY and CDR2 is SVGAGI. Trimming cost V 5 bases and J 4 bases; bases outside gene matches: 7.

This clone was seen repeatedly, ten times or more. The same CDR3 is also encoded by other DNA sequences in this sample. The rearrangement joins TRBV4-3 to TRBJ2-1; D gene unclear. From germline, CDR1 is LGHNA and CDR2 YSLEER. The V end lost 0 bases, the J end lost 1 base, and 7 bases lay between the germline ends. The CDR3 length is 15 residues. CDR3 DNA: TGCGCCAGCAGCCAAGACGAGGATTCCTACAATGAGCAGTTCTTC. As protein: CASSQDEDSYNEQFF.

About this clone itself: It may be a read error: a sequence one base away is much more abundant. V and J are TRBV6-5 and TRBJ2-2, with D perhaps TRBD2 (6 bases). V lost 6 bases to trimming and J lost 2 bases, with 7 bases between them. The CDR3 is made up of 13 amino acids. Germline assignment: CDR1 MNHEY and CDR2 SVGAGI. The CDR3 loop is CASREGNTGELFF. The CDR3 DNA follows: TGTGCCAGCAGGGAGGGTAACACCGGGGAGCTGTTTTTT.

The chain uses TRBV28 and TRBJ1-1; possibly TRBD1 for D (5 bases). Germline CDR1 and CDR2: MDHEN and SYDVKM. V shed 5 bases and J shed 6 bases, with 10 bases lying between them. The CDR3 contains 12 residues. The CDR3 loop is CASSGEGPEAFF. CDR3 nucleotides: TGTGCCAGCAGTGGAGAGGGACCTGAAGCTTTCTTT.

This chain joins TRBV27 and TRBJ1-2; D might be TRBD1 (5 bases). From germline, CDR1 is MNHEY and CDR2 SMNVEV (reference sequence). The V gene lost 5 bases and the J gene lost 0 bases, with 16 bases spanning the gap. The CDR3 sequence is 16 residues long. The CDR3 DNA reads TGTGCCAGCAGTCCGACGTCGTTAGGGGCTAACTATGGCTACACCTTC. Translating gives CASSPTSLGANYGYTF.

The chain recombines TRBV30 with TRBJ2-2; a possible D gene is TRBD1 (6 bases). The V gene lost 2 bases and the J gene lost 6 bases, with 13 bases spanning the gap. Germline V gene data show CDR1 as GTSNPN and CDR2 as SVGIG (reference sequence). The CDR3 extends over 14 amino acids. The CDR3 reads CAWSLTGFSGELFF. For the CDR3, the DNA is TGTGCCTGGAGTTTAACAGGGTTCTCCGGGGAGCTGTTTTTT.